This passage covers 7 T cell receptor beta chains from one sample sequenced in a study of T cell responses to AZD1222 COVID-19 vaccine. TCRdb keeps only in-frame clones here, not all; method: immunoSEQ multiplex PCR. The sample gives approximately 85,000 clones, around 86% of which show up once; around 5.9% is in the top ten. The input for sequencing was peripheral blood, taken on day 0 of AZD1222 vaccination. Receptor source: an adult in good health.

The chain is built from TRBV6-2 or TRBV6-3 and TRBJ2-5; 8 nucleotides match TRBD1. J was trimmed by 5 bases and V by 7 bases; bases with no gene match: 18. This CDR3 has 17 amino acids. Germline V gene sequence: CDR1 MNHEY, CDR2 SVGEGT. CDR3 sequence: CASTPLPRTGWGETQYF. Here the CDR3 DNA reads TGTGCCAGCACCCCTTTGCCGCGGACAGGGTGGGGGGAGACCCAGTACTTC.

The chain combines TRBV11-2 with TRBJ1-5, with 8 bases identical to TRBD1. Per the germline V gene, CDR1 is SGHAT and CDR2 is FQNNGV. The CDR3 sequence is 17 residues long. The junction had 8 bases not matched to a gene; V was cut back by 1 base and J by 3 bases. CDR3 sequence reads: CASSLGGTGDYNQPQHF. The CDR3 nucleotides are TGTGCCAGCAGCTTAGGAGGGACAGGCGATTACAATCAGCCCCAGCATTTT.

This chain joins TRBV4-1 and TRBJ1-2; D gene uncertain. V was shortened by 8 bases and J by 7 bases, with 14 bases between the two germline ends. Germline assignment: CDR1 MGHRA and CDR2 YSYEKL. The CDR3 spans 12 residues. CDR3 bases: TGCGCCAGCCGCCCCTCGTCGGGTGGCTACACCTTC. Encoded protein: CASRPSSGGYTF.

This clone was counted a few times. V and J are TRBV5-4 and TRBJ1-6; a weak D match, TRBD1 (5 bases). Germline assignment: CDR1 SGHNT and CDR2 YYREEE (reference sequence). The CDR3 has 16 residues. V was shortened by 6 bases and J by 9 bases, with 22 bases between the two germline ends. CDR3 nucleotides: TGTGCCAGCACCCCGGAGGGTTGGAGGGGTTCTTCACCCCTCCACTTT. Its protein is CASTPEGWRGSSPLHF.

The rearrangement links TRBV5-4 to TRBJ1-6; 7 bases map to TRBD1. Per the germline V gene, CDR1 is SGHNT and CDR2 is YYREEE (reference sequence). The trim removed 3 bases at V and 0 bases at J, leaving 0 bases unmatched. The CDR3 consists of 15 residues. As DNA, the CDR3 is TGTGCCAGCAGCTACAGGGGCTCCTATAATTCACCCCTCCACTTT. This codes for CASSYRGSYNSPLHF.

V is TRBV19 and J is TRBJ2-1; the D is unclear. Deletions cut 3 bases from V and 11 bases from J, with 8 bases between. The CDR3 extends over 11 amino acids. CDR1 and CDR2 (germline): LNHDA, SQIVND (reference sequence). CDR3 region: CASSMGVQQFF. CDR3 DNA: TGTGCCAGTAGTATGGGCGTGCAGCAGTTCTTC.

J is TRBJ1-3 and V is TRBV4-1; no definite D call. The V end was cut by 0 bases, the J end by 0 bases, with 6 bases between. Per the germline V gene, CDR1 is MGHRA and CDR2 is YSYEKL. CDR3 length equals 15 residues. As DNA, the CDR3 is TGCGCCAGCAGCCAAGATCCAATCTCTGGAAACACCATATATTTT. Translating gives CASSQDPISGNTIYF.